This T cell receptor beta chain was sequenced for a study of response to subunit inactivated influenza vaccine (dated by TCRdb to 2017 to 2018). Regarding the study in general: Deep quantitative T cell receptor repertoire profiling was used in the study to track responses to a trivalent subunit inactivated influenza vaccine.

Reading the germline V gene gives CDR1 SGHTA and CDR2 FQGNSA. A distance of 10 bases separates the germline ends of V and J, which lose 2 bases and 6 bases respectively. Including the terminal cysteine and phenylalanine, the CDR3 comprises 13 residues. Just the 39-base CDR3 DNA is kept, in frame starting at base 1. Findings and caveats that apply to the study as a whole: The authors suggested that each seasonal influenza vaccination may recruit only a limited number of new T cells.

Of note for this clonotype: The target of this receptor is not known. No much larger clone is present one base from it, and per-base qualities are unavailable.

Library creation used RT-PCR. Sequencing used an Illumina HiSeq 2500. TCRdb handled the public reads itself, with Q25 trimming in fastp and clone calling in MiXCR, and kept productive beta chains. Every CDR3 protein is listed once, alongside the most common genes and DNA of its rows. For this sample the table gives about 540,000 distinct CDR3 sequences, of which about 14% were detected only once. The ten most abundant clones make up roughly 11% of the sample. This chain joins TRBV7-2 to TRBJ2-5; the D gene could be TRBD1 or TRBD2, each one agreeing over 5 bases. The clonotype was recovered from a man aged 45 to 65 who received an inactivated influenza vaccine. Donor details come from another sample of the same person, matched by shared clones. Sequenced here: PBMCs from blood, sampled about 13 days after vaccination. CDR3 region: CASSLSQGQTQYF. In nucleotides, the sequence is TGTGCCAGCAGCTTATCCCAGGGACAGACCCAGTACTTC.